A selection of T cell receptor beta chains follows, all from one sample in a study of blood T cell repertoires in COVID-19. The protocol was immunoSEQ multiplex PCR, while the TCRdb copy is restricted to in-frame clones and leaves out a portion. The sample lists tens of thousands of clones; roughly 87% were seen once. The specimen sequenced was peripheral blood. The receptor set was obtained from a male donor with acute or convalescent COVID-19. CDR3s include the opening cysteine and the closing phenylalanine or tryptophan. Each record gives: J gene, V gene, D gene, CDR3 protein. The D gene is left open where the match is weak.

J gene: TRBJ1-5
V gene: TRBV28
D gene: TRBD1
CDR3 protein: CASSFSRGPTGDQPQHF

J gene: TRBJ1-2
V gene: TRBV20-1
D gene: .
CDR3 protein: CSASAGSGYTF

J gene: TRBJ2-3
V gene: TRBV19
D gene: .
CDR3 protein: CASANRDTRDTQYF

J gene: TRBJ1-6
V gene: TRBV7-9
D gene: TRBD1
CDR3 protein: CASSLETGGGNSPLHF

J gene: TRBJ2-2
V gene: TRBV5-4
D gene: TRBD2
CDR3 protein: CASSFALAGALANTGELFF

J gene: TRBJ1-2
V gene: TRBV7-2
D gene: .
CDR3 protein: CASSLRSAGHYGYTF

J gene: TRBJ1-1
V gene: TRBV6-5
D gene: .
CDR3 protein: CASQIRGGYTEAFF

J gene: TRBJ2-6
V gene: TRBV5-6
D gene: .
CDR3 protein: CASSSGERAGANVLTF

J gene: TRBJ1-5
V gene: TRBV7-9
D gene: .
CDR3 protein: CASGEGPQHF

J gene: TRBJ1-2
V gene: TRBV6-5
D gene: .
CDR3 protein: CASNLSGGNYGYTF

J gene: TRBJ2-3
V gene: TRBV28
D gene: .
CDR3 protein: CASSQTIPETDTQYF

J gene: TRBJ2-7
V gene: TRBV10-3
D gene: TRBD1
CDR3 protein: CATRDRGDEQYF

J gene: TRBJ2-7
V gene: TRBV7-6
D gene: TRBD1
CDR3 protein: CASSPHGYRGDRVIYEQYF

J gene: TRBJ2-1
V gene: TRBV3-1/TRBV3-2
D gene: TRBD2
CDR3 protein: CASSQDPGLAYEQFF

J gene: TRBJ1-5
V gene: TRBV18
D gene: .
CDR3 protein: CASSPGEDQPQHF